The T cell receptor beta chain under discussion was sequenced for a study of blood T cells in healthy people across ages. Study results and limitations: Naive T cell percentage showed a strong correlation with TCR beta diversity.

Of note for this clonotype: The antigen remains unidentified.

A second PCR of about 7 to 11 cycles used a sample-barcoded 5' primer and a J-beta primer mix. One entry per CDR3 protein, called by TCRdb with MiXCR from the 5' RACE reads. The sample has 650,000 to 800,000 distinct CDR3 sequences, 40% to 50% seen once. Trimming at V came to 5 bases and at J to 4 bases, leaving 7 bases not matched to a gene. Germline V gene data show CDR1 as SEHNR and CDR2 as FQNEAQ (reference sequence). The CDR3 length is 15 residues. The receptor comes from a man in his 60s in good health. The chain carries TRBV7-9 and TRBJ1-2; 10 positions agree with TRBD1. The sequencing sample was made of blood. The CDR3 spells CASSPPTGGAYGYTF. CDR3 DNA sequence: TGTGCCAGCAGCCCGCCGACAGGGGGCGCCTATGGCTACACCTTC.